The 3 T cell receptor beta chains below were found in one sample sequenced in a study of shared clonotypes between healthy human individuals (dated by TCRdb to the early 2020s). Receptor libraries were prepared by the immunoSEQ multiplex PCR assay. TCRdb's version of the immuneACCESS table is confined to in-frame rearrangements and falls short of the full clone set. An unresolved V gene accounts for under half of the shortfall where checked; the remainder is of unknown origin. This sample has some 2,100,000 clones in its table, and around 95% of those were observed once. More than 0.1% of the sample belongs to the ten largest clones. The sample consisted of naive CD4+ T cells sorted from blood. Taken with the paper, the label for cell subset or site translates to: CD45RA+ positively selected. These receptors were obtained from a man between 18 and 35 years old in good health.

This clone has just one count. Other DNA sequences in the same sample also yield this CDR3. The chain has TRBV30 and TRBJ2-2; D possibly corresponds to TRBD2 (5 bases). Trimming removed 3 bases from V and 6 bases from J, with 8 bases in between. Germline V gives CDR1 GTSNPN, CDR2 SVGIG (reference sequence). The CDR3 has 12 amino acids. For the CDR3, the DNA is TGTGCCTGGAGCGGGGTTCCCGGGGAGCTGTTTTTT. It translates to CAWSGVPGELFF.

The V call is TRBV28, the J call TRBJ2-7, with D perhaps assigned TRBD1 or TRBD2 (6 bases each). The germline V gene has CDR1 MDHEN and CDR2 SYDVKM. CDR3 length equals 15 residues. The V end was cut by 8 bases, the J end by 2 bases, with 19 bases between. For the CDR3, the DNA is TGTGCCAGCTATAAGGAGGGGGGTTCTACCTACGAGCAGTACTTC. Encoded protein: CASYKEGGSTYEQYF.

The CDR3 loop is CASSVDEGGGLAKNIQYF. The CDR3 DNA is TGTGCCAGCAGCGTAGACGAGGGTGGGGGCCTAGCCAAAAACATTCAGTACTTC. The chain links TRBV9 to TRBJ2-4, with D maybe TRBD1 (6 bases). CDR1 is SGDLS, CDR2 YYNGEE, per germline. This CDR3 contains 18 residues. V gave up 0 bases and J gave up 0 bases, with 16 bases separating them.